Listed below are T cell receptor beta chains from one sample, sequenced in a study of OX40 agonist ivuxolimab in advanced cancers. Here immunoSEQ multiplex PCR was the method, and the copy in TCRdb shows in-frame clones only, minus some. The sample yields about 90,000 clones, 91% seen once. The specimen comprised CD4+ or CD8+ T cells sorted from blood, sampled in a trial of the OX40 agonist ivuxolimab. The receptors were gathered from an adult with an advanced solid tumor such as melanoma, head and neck, liver or kidney cancer. Each CDR3 is given with its conserved first and last residue. The order of the fields is V gene, clone size, CDR3 length, D gene, J gene, CDR3 protein, CDR3 DNA. A D gene is named only where the DNA matches it firmly. Expanded clones get a size class; other rows say once, few or many, or leave the size out.

v_call: TRBV19; clone_size: -; cdr3_length: 15; d_call: TRBD1; j_call: TRBJ2-2; cdr3_aa: CASSIPGTVTGELFF; cdr3_nt: TGTGCCAGTAGTATCCCGGGGACAGTCACCGGGGAGCTGTTTTTT
v_call: TRBV6-6; clone_size: -; cdr3_length: 12; d_call: -; j_call: TRBJ1-2; cdr3_aa: CASSTPGSGYTF; cdr3_nt: TGTGCCAGCAGCACACCGGGGAGTGGCTACACCTTC
v_call: TRBV11-3; clone_size: -; cdr3_length: 14; d_call: TRBD2; j_call: TRBJ2-7; cdr3_aa: CASSLSGGNHEQYF; cdr3_nt: TGTGCCAGCAGCTTGTCGGGAGGGAACCACGAGCAGTACTTC
v_call: TRBV7-9; clone_size: -; cdr3_length: 14; d_call: -; j_call: TRBJ2-2; cdr3_aa: CASSLPQNTGELFF; cdr3_nt: TGTGCCAGCAGCTTACCACAGAACACCGGGGAGCTGTTTTTT
v_call: TRBV20-1; clone_size: few; cdr3_length: 11; d_call: -; j_call: TRBJ2-3; cdr3_aa: CSATLADTQYF; cdr3_nt: TGCAGTGCCACTTTGGCAGATACGCAGTATTTT
v_call: TRBV7-2; clone_size: -; cdr3_length: 18; d_call: TRBD2; j_call: TRBJ2-1; cdr3_aa: CASSLGTSGSYSYNEQFF; cdr3_nt: TGTGCCAGCAGCTTGGGGACTAGCGGGAGTTACTCCTACAATGAGCAGTTCTTC
v_call: TRBV6-1; clone_size: -; cdr3_length: 13; d_call: TRBD1; j_call: TRBJ2-4; cdr3_aa: CASRTGTGTIQYF; cdr3_nt: TGTGCCAGCAGGACCGGGACAGGGACCATTCAGTACTTC
v_call: TRBV10-3; clone_size: -; cdr3_length: 15; d_call: TRBD1; j_call: TRBJ2-1; cdr3_aa: CAISGDRGIGNEQFF; cdr3_nt: TGTGCCATCAGTGGGGACAGGGGAATAGGGAATGAGCAGTTCTTC
v_call: TRBV4-3; clone_size: once; cdr3_length: 16; d_call: -; j_call: TRBJ2-2; cdr3_aa: CASSQESLLKGGELFF; cdr3_nt: TGCGCCAGCAGCCAAGAGTCCCTCCTTAAGGGCGGGGAGCTGTTTTTT
v_call: TRBV7-9; clone_size: -; cdr3_length: 12; d_call: -; j_call: TRBJ1-3; cdr3_aa: CASSASGNTIYF; cdr3_nt: TGTGCCAGCAGCGCCTCTGGAAACACCATATATTTT
v_call: TRBV5-1; clone_size: -; cdr3_length: 14; d_call: -; j_call: TRBJ2-3; cdr3_aa: CASSLGQGGDTQYF; cdr3_nt: TGCGCCAGCAGCTTGGGACAGGGAGGGGATACGCAGTATTTT
v_call: TRBV5-4; clone_size: once; cdr3_length: 14; d_call: TRBD1; j_call: TRBJ2-3; cdr3_aa: CASSGQGRTDTQYF; cdr3_nt: TGTGCCAGCAGCGGACAGGGCCGCACAGATACGCAGTATTTT
v_call: TRBV28; clone_size: -; cdr3_length: 10; d_call: -; j_call: TRBJ1-1; cdr3_aa: CASRSTEAFF; cdr3_nt: TGTGCCAGCAGAAGCACTGAAGCTTTCTTT
v_call: TRBV12-1; clone_size: few; cdr3_length: 16; d_call: -; j_call: TRBJ2-3; cdr3_aa: CASSSRLAGGKDTQYF; cdr3_nt: TGTGCCAGCAGCAGCAGACTAGCGGGAGGGAAGGATACGCAGTATTTT
v_call: TRBV7-2; clone_size: -; cdr3_length: 14; d_call: -; j_call: TRBJ2-7; cdr3_aa: CASSRPGRDYEQYF; cdr3_nt: TGTGCCAGCAGCCGCCCGGGGCGGGACTACGAGCAGTACTTC
v_call: TRBV7-2; clone_size: -; cdr3_length: 17; d_call: TRBD2; j_call: TRBJ2-2; cdr3_aa: CASSMGLAGVIGGELFF; cdr3_nt: TGTGCCAGCAGCATGGGACTAGCGGGAGTAATCGGCGGGGAGCTGTTTTTT
v_call: TRBV5-4; clone_size: -; cdr3_length: 15; d_call: TRBD1; j_call: TRBJ1-3; cdr3_aa: CASSLADRGGNTIYF; cdr3_nt: TGTGCCAGCAGCCTGGCGGACAGGGGAGGAAACACCATATATTTT
v_call: TRBV9; clone_size: -; cdr3_length: 16; d_call: -; j_call: TRBJ1-3; cdr3_aa: CASSTEVGGTGNTIYF; cdr3_nt: TGTGCCAGCAGCACAGAGGTGGGGGGAACTGGAAACACCATATATTTT
v_call: TRBV11-2; clone_size: -; cdr3_length: 12; d_call: TRBD2; j_call: TRBJ2-7; cdr3_aa: CASSFSGSEQYF; cdr3_nt: TGTGCCAGCAGCTTCAGCGGGAGCGAGCAGTACTTC
v_call: TRBV28; clone_size: -; cdr3_length: 13; d_call: -; j_call: TRBJ2-1; cdr3_aa: CASSSADRYEQFF; cdr3_nt: TGTGCCAGCAGTTCGGCAGACAGGTATGAGCAGTTCTTC
v_call: TRBV19; clone_size: -; cdr3_length: 19; d_call: -; j_call: TRBJ2-6; cdr3_aa: CASSQRGAAGTSGANVLTF; cdr3_nt: TGTGCCAGTAGCCAACGGGGGGCAGCAGGAACCTCTGGGGCCAACGTCCTGACTTTC
v_call: TRBV6-1; clone_size: -; cdr3_length: 15; d_call: -; j_call: TRBJ1-1; cdr3_aa: CASSASTGRFTEAFF; cdr3_nt: TGTGCCAGCAGTGCCTCGACGGGCAGGTTCACTGAAGCTTTCTTT
v_call: TRBV5-8; clone_size: -; cdr3_length: 13; d_call: -; j_call: TRBJ2-3; cdr3_aa: CASSFVKRDTQYF; cdr3_nt: TGTGCCAGCAGCTTCGTAAAACGGGATACGCAGTATTTT
v_call: TRBV28; clone_size: -; cdr3_length: 15; d_call: -; j_call: TRBJ2-1; cdr3_aa: CASSGQLGWVNEQFF; cdr3_nt: TGTGCCAGCAGTGGCCAGCTCGGGTGGGTCAATGAGCAGTTCTTC
v_call: TRBV7-9; clone_size: -; cdr3_length: 14; d_call: -; j_call: TRBJ2-1; cdr3_aa: CASSPDFLGNEQFF; cdr3_nt: TGTGCCAGCAGCCCAGACTTCCTTGGCAATGAGCAGTTCTTC
v_call: TRBV5-1; clone_size: -; cdr3_length: 14; d_call: -; j_call: TRBJ2-7; cdr3_aa: CASSLGTVVYEQYF; cdr3_nt: TGCGCCAGCAGCTTGGGGACAGTCGTCTACGAGCAGTACTTC
v_call: TRBV7-9; clone_size: -; cdr3_length: 15; d_call: -; j_call: TRBJ2-7; cdr3_aa: CASSPGAGNTYEQYF; cdr3_nt: TGTGCCAGCAGCCCTGGGGCAGGGAACACCTACGAGCAGTACTTC
v_call: TRBV5-5; clone_size: -; cdr3_length: 14; d_call: TRBD1; j_call: TRBJ2-7; cdr3_aa: CASSTTGVAYEQYF; cdr3_nt: TGTGCCAGCAGCACCACAGGGGTCGCCTACGAGCAGTACTTC
v_call: TRBV29-1; clone_size: -; cdr3_length: 14; d_call: TRBD1; j_call: TRBJ2-2; cdr3_aa: CSAIQGANTGELFF; cdr3_nt: TGCAGCGCTATACAGGGGGCGAACACCGGGGAGCTGTTTTTT
v_call: TRBV28; clone_size: -; cdr3_length: 13; d_call: -; j_call: TRBJ1-2; cdr3_aa: CASSLFQGGGYTF; cdr3_nt: TGTGCCAGCAGTTTATTCCAGGGTGGTGGCTACACCTTC
v_call: TRBV7-8; clone_size: -; cdr3_length: 13; d_call: -; j_call: TRBJ2-5; cdr3_aa: CASSLPGQETQYF; cdr3_nt: TGTGCCAGCAGCCTCCCGGGCCAAGAGACCCAGTACTTC
v_call: TRBV21-1; clone_size: -; cdr3_length: 15; d_call: -; j_call: TRBJ1-3; cdr3_aa: CASSKVPRAGNTIYF; cdr3_nt: TGTGCCAGCAGCAAAGTCCCCAGGGCTGGAAACACCATATATTTT
v_call: TRBV25-1; clone_size: -; cdr3_length: 14; d_call: -; j_call: TRBJ1-6; cdr3_aa: CASSDTGAGPPLHF; cdr3_nt: TGTGCCAGCAGTGACACAGGAGCCGGGCCACCCCTCCACTTT
v_call: TRBV7-8; clone_size: few; cdr3_length: 16; d_call: -; j_call: TRBJ2-2; cdr3_aa: CASSLSRANGHGELFF; cdr3_nt: TGTGCCAGCAGCTTAAGCAGGGCAAACGGCCACGGGGAGCTGTTTTTT
v_call: TRBV10-3; clone_size: -; cdr3_length: 15; d_call: -; j_call: TRBJ2-1; cdr3_aa: CAISESSESYNEQFF; cdr3_nt: TGTGCCATCAGTGAGTCTAGCGAGTCCTACAATGAGCAGTTCTTC
v_call: TRBV10-3; clone_size: -; cdr3_length: 14; d_call: -; j_call: TRBJ2-3; cdr3_aa: CAIRSTRSTDTQYF; cdr3_nt: TGTGCCATCAGGTCTACCCGGTCCACAGATACGCAGTATTTT
v_call: TRBV5-1; clone_size: -; cdr3_length: 14; d_call: TRBD1; j_call: TRBJ2-7; cdr3_aa: CASSLAGQGDEQYF; cdr3_nt: TGCGCCAGCAGCTTGGCGGGACAGGGAGACGAGCAGTACTTC
v_call: TRBV2; clone_size: -; cdr3_length: 17; d_call: TRBD1; j_call: TRBJ2-6; cdr3_aa: CAREIQGPPSGANVLTF; cdr3_nt: TGTGCCAGAGAGATACAGGGGCCCCCCTCTGGGGCCAACGTCCTGACTTTC